This T cell receptor (beta chain) stems from a study of blood T cell repertoires in COVID-19. Study summary: Samples representing acute and convalescent COVID-19 were sourced from the United States, Italy and Spain. T cells, B-cell-depleted T cells, or PBMCs provided the cDNA or gDNA that served as material.

CDR1 and CDR2 (germline): ENHRY, SYGVKD. The length of the CDR3 is 16 residues. Trimming took 2 bases from V and 0 from J; bases not matched to a gene: 1. Sequencing used immunoSEQ multiplex PCR; TCRdb keeps in-frame clones, though not all of them. The table records around 50,000 clones, 86% of them present only once. The sequenced sample consisted of peripheral blood. This chain connects TRBV10-3 to TRBJ2-3, with 11 bases identical to TRBD2. The sequence derives from a human donor in a cohort sampled during active COVID-19. The chain's CDR3 is CAISEGTSGSTDTQYF. The CDR3 DNA reads as TGTGCCATCAGTGAGGGGACTAGCGGAAGCACAGATACGCAGTATTTT.